The 30 T cell receptor beta chains listed next were all sequenced from one sample in a study of blood T cell repertoires in COVID-19. This table comes from immunoSEQ multiplex PCR, and its TCRdb copy is limited to in-frame clones, with some not included. The sample yields around 52,000 clones, roughly 82% seen once. The sequenced material came from peripheral blood. The receptor set was obtained from a woman older than 75 with acute or convalescent COVID-19.

The V and J genes are TRBV6-1 and TRBJ1-1; D gene uncertain. The CDR3 runs 13 residues. Germline CDR1 is MNHNS and CDR2 is SASEGT. V gave up 1 base and J gave up 6 bases, with 9 bases separating them. The CDR3 here is CASSEGARPEAFF. In DNA, the CDR3 is TGTGCCAGCAGTGAAGGGGCCAGGCCTGAAGCTTTCTTT.

The genes are TRBV25-1 and TRBJ2-1; TRBD2 agrees at 10 bases. Germline assignment: CDR1 MGHDK and CDR2 SYGVNS. After removal of 5 bases from V and 4 bases from J, the junction contained 11 bases not matched to a gene. This CDR3 has 17 amino acids. In nucleotides, the CDR3 is TGTGCCAGCAGTCCCCTAGCGGGGGCCGGCGTTTACAATGAGCAGTTCTTC. This sequence encodes CASSPLAGAGVYNEQFF.

The genes are TRBV25-1 and TRBJ2-5, with D tentatively TRBD1 (6 bases). CDR1 is MGHDK, CDR2 SYGVNS, per germline. V was shortened by 2 bases and J by 3 bases, with 16 bases between the two germline ends. The CDR3 is made up of 16 amino acids. The CDR3 bases are TGTGCCAGCAGTGAAACCTGGGGCAGGGGAGAAGAGACCCAGTACTTC. The encoded protein is CASSETWGRGEETQYF.

V is TRBV30 and J is TRBJ2-5; 10 bases fit TRBD2. V gave up 0 bases and J gave up 1 base; unmatched junction bases: 5. The CDR3 totals 16 residues. The germline V gene encodes CDR1 GTSNPN and CDR2 SVGIG (reference sequence). The chain's CDR3 is CAWSVSSSGSQETQYF. The CDR3 region has the DNA TGTGCCTGGAGTGTATCATCTAGCGGGAGCCAAGAGACCCAGTACTTC.

The rearrangement uses TRBV6-1 and TRBJ1-5, with D perhaps TRBD1 (5 bases). The CDR3 consists of 14 residues. V was clipped by 0 bases and J by 6 bases, with 9 bases between them. From germline, CDR1 is MNHNS and CDR2 SASEGT. CDR3 residues: CASSEAGVSQPQHF. CDR3 bases: TGTGCCAGCAGTGAAGCAGGGGTTAGTCAGCCCCAGCATTTT.

On this clone itself: The sample contains more than one DNA sequence encoding this CDR3. The CDR3 sequence is CASSLRQGRGTGELFF. In DNA, the CDR3 is TGCGCCAGCAGCTTGAGGCAGGGGCGCGGGACCGGGGAGCTGTTTTTT. V and J are TRBV5-1 and TRBJ2-2, with D possibly matching TRBD1 (6 bases). CDR3 size: 16 residues. The germline CDR1 and CDR2 sequences are SGHRS and YFSETQ. V lost 1 base to trimming and J lost 5 bases, with 15 bases between them. The variable domain in full, with the rest retrieved from reference TRBV5-1 and TRBJ2-2, is KAGVTQTPRYLIKTRGQQVTLSCSPISGHRSVSWYQQTPGQGLQFLFEYFSETQRNKGNFPGRFSGRQFSNSRSEMNVSTLELGDSALYLCASSLRQGRGTGELFFGEGSRLTVL.

This rearrangement joins TRBV7-9 to TRBJ1-5; 8 bases are a match to TRBD1. J was trimmed by 6 bases and V by 5 bases; bases with no gene match: 9. The CDR3 contains 15 residues. In germline, CDR1 is SEHNR, CDR2 FQNEAQ (reference sequence). Written as DNA, the CDR3 is TGTGCCAGCAGCGATGGGACAGGTAGTAGTCAGCCCCAGCATTTT. Amino acids: CASSDGTGSSQPQHF.

The chain uses TRBV27 and TRBJ2-2; a weak D match, TRBD1 (6 bases). The CDR3 is 15 residues long. V was cut by 5 bases and J by 0 bases, with 10 bases left in between. Germline V gene lookup returns CDR1 MNHEY and CDR2 SMNVEV (reference sequence). DNA for the CDR3: TGTGCCAGCAGTCACAGGGCAGCGAACACCGGGGAGCTGTTTTTT. Translated: CASSHRAANTGELFF.

The chain recombines TRBV10-1 with TRBJ1-5; possibly TRBD1 for D (5 bases). The CDR3 totals 13 residues. Germline CDR1 WNHNN, CDR2 SYGVQD (reference sequence). V lost 0 bases and J lost 9, with 9 bases in between. Written as DNA, the CDR3 is TGCGCCAGCAGTGAGTCAGGGAGGGGGCCCCAGCATTTT. Translation gives CASSESGRGPQHF.

The V call is TRBV5-1, the J call TRBJ2-2; possibly TRBD2 for D (6 bases). Trimming shortened V by 7 bases and J by 0 bases, and 19 bases separated the two germline ends. The CDR3 has 17 residues. Germline lookup yields CDR1 SGHRS and CDR2 YFSETQ. CDR3 sequence (DNA): TGCGCCAGCTCCCACGTGGGGGGAGGCCCGAACACCGGGGAGCTGTTTTTT. Translating gives CASSHVGGGPNTGELFF.

This chain joins TRBV27 and TRBJ2-2; possible D gene TRBD1, 5 bases. Trimming cost V 6 bases and J 7 bases, with 15 bases left between them. This CDR3 has 14 residues. Per the germline V gene, CDR1 is MNHEY and CDR2 is SMNVEV (reference sequence). The CDR3 DNA reads as TGTGCCAGCAGGGCCAGGGAATTTAGCGGGGAGCTGTTTTTT. Translated, it gives CASRAREFSGELFF.

This chain uses TRBV5-6 with TRBJ2-3; 10 bases agree with TRBD2. The CDR3 consists of 15 residues. Germline values: CDR1 SGHDT, CDR2 YYEEEE. J was trimmed by 2 bases and V by 4 bases; bases with no gene match: 4. The CDR3 sequence: CASSISGGATDTQYF. As DNA, the CDR3 is TGTGCCAGCAGCATCAGCGGGGGGGCCACAGATACGCAGTATTTT.

This chain's CDR3 is CAWSVFGQGKKTQYF. The CDR3 DNA reads TGTGCCTGGAGTGTATTCGGACAGGGGAAAAAGACCCAGTACTTC. This chain joins TRBV30 and TRBJ2-5; 9 bases map to TRBD1. Germline loops: CDR1 GTSNPN, CDR2 SVGIG (reference sequence). The CDR3 sequence is 15 residues long. Trimming took 0 bases from V and 6 from J; bases not matched to a gene: 8.

The chain has TRBV19 and TRBJ2-2; D unresolved. Germline V gives CDR1 LNHDA, CDR2 SQIVND (reference sequence). This CDR3 has 13 residues. Trimming took off 5 bases at V and 7 bases at J, with 11 bases between the two ends. CDR3 region: CASSVTDGGELFF. CDR3 bases: TGTGCCAGTAGTGTTACAGACGGCGGGGAGCTGTTTTTT. Supplemented by reference TRBV19 and TRBJ2-2, the full variable domain reads DGGITQSPKYLFRKEGQNVTLSCEQNLNHDAMYWYRQDPGQGLRLIYYSQIVNDFQKGDIAEGYSVSREKKESFPLTVTSAQKNPTAFYLCASSVTDGGELFFGEGSRLTVL.

The chain recombines TRBV12-3 or TRBV12-4 with TRBJ2-2, with D perhaps matching TRBD1 (5 bases). The V and J ends lost 1 base and 5 bases respectively, with 5 bases between them. There are 13 residues in the CDR3. The CDR3 loop is CASSLGQTGELFF. CDR3 in DNA: TGTGCCAGCAGTTTAGGACAGACCGGGGAGCTGTTTTTT.

The chain employs TRBV2 and TRBJ2-1, with D uncertain. The CDR3 loop spans 15 amino acids. Germline V gene lookup returns CDR1 SNHLY and CDR2 FYNNEI. V shed 3 bases and J shed 0 bases, with 9 bases lying between them. DNA for the CDR3: TGTGCCAGCAGTGACTTCCCGAGCTCCTACAATGAGCAGTTCTTC. This translates into CASSDFPSSYNEQFF.

This clone was counted between two and nine times. This chain connects TRBV29-1 to TRBJ2-3; 8 nucleotides align to TRBD1. V dropped 5 bases and J dropped 1; count of bases not matched to a gene: 5. This CDR3 region has 14 residues. The germline V gene encodes CDR1 SQVTM and CDR2 ANQGSEA. The CDR3 nucleotides are TGCAGCGTTCGACAGGGGTTGGGCACAGATACGCAGTATTTT. It is translated as CSVRQGLGTDTQYF.

The V call is TRBV2, the J call TRBJ2-7, with D possibly TRBD2 on 7 matching bases. Germline V CDR1 and CDR2: SNHLY, FYNNEI. Trimming took off 3 bases at V and 3 bases at J, with 15 bases between the two ends. The CDR3 covers 15 residues. The CDR3 DNA sequence: TGTGCCAGCAGTGAGGGGGCCGGGGGGATCTACGAGCAGTACTTC. It codes for CASSEGAGGIYEQYF.

The rearrangement joins TRBV9 to TRBJ2-7; TRBD2 might be the D (6 bases). Trimming removed 0 bases from V and 4 bases from J, with 11 bases in between. CDR3 length equals 14 residues. CDR1 and CDR2 from the germline V gene are SGDLS and YYNGEE. DNA for the CDR3: TGTGCCAGCAGCGTAGGGAGGGCTGGGTACGAGCAGTACTTC. This encodes CASSVGRAGYEQYF.

V is TRBV27 and J is TRBJ1-2; perhaps TRBD1 as D (6 bases). Between the trimmed V and J ends, which lost 1 base and 10 bases, there was a span of 16 bases. The germline CDR1 and CDR2 sequences are MNHEY and SMNVEV (reference sequence). CDR3 length: 14 amino acids. The CDR3 DNA follows: TGTGCCAGCAGTTTATATGGCAGGGGATCGGACTACACCTTC. Translated: CASSLYGRGSDYTF.

This clone was counted a single time. The chain links TRBV19 to TRBJ1-6, with a weak D call TRBD1 (6 bases). V was clipped by 5 bases and J by 7 bases, with 12 bases between them. Germline V gene data show CDR1 as LNHDA and CDR2 as SQIVND (reference sequence). CDR3 length: 14 residues. CDR3: CASSPRQENSPLHF. CDR3 in DNA: TGTGCCAGTAGTCCCCGACAGGAAAATTCACCCCTCCACTTT.

The V and J genes are TRBV2 and TRBJ1-1, with 8 bases aligning to TRBD1. Germline loops: CDR1 SNHLY, CDR2 FYNNEI. V gave up 6 bases and J gave up 10 bases; unmatched junction bases: 16. CDR3 length equals 15 residues. The CDR3: CASRDYSGGKVLAFF. The DNA for the CDR3 is TGTGCCAGCAGAGACTACTCAGGGGGCAAAGTGCTAGCTTTCTTT. Based on the CDR3 plus reference TRBV2 and TRBJ1-1, the full variable domain is EPEVTQTPSHQVTQMGQEVILRCVPISNHLYFYWYRQILGQKVEFLVSFYNNEISEKSEIFDDQFSVERPDGSNFTLKIRSTKLEDSAMYFCASRDYSGGKVLAFFGQGTRLTVV.

This clone appeared once. The chain joins TRBV6-1 to TRBJ1-4; D is unresolved. Germline V lookup: CDR1 MNHNS, CDR2 SASEGT. The CDR3 sequence is 12 residues long. Trimming removed 3 bases at V and 13 bases at J, with 12 bases between. The CDR3 DNA is TGTGCCAGCAGTGAGGGCGGGGTCAGACTGTTTTTT. Its translation is CASSEGGVRLFF.

The chain uses TRBV30 and TRBJ1-1; D is unresolved. V lost 3 bases and J 2 bases, leaving 7 bases between the germline ends. The CDR3 spans 12 residues. Germline V gives CDR1 GTSNPN, CDR2 SVGIG (reference sequence). CDR3 nucleotides: TGTGCCTGGAGCCAGGCCAACACTGAAGCTTTCTTT. Translation: CAWSQANTEAFF.

This chain uses TRBV5-4 with TRBJ2-3, with 13 bases aligning to TRBD2. The CDR3 has 16 amino acids. Trimming at V came to 0 bases and at J to 7 bases, leaving 5 bases not matched to a gene. CDR1 and CDR2 (germline): SGHNT, YYREEE (reference sequence). The CDR3 DNA reads TGTGCCAGCAGCTTGGACGGACTAGCGGGGGCTAATACGCAGTATTTT. Translated, it gives CASSLDGLAGANTQYF.

The CDR3 DNA reads TGTGCCATCAGTGAGGACAGGGGGAGCACCTATGGCTACACCTTC. Its protein product is CAISEDRGSTYGYTF. The chain couples TRBV10-3 to TRBJ1-2; TRBD1 aligns across 9 bases. This CDR3 contains 15 residues. Per germline, CDR1 ENHRY and CDR2 SYGVKD. Trimming at V came to 2 bases and at J to 4 bases, leaving 5 bases not matched to a gene.

This rearrangement joins TRBV11-1 to TRBJ2-7; D may be TRBD2 (7 bases). V was trimmed by 5 bases and J by 7 bases, leaving 21 bases between them. The CDR3 extends over 15 amino acids. Germline loops: CDR1 SGHAT, CDR2 FQDESV (reference sequence). The CDR3 region has the DNA TGTGCCAGCAGCCTAGGGGGACTCCCCGGGGGGGAGCAGTACTTC. Translated, it gives CASSLGGLPGGEQYF.

The chain employs TRBV11-2 and TRBJ2-1; perhaps TRBD2 as D (6 bases). The germline V gene has CDR1 SGHAT and CDR2 FQNNGV. V gave up 4 bases and J gave up 6 bases, with 28 bases separating them. The CDR3 runs to 19 residues. CDR3 sequence reads: CASSSVRRLAGRGVNEQFF. DNA of the CDR3: TGTGCCAGCAGCTCTGTAAGACGGCTTGCGGGGAGAGGGGTCAATGAGCAGTTCTTC.

The rearrangement links TRBV7-3 to TRBJ2-1; 15 bases align to TRBD2. The germline CDR1 and CDR2 sequences are SGHTA and FQGTGA. This CDR3 has 16 amino acids. The V and J ends lost 4 bases and 9 bases, in that order; junction bases with no gene match: 7. The CDR3 DNA reads TGTGCCAGCAGCTCATGGACTAGCGGGAGGGCCGGTGAGCAGTTCTTC. Translation gives CASSSWTSGRAGEQFF.

V is TRBV5-1 and J is TRBJ1-1; D possibly corresponds to TRBD1 (6 bases). The CDR3 is 16 amino acids. Germline V CDR1 and CDR2: SGHRS, YFSETQ. The V gene lost 4 bases and the J gene lost 1 base, with 17 bases spanning the gap. The DNA of the CDR3 is TGCGCCAGCAGCACCGAACAGGGTTTAGCGAACACTGAAGCTTTCTTT. It encodes CASSTEQGLANTEAFF. Looking up the rest from reference TRBV5-1 and TRBJ1-1 gives the full variable domain: KAGVTQTPRYLIKTRGQQVTLSCSPISGHRSVSWYQQTPGQGLQFLFEYFSETQRNKGNFPGRFSGRQFSNSRSEMNVSTLELGDSALYLCASSTEQGLANTEAFFGQGTRLTVV.